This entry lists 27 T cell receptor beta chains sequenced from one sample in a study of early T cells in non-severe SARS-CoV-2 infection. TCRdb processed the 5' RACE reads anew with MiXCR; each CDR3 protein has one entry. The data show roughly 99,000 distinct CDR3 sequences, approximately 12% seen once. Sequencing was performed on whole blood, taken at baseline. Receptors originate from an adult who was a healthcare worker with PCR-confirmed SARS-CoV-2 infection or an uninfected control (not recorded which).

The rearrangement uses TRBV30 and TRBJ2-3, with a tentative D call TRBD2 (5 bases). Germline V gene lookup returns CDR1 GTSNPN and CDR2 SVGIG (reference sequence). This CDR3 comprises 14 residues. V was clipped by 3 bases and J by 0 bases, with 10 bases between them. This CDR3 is CAWSNEGSTDTQYF. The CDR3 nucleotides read TGTGCCTGGAGCAACGAGGGAAGCACAGATACGCAGTATTTT. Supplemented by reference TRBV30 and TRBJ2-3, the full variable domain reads SQTIHQWPATLVQPVGSPLSLECTVEGTSNPNLYWYRQAAGRGLQLLFYSVGIGQISSEVPQNLSASRPQDRQFILSSKKLLLSDSGFYLCAWSNEGSTDTQYFGPGTRLTVL.

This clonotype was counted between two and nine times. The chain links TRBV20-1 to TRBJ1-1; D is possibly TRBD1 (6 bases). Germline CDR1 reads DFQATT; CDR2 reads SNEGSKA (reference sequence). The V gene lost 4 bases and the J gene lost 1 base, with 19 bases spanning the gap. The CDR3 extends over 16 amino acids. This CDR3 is CSAIQVGARRNTEAFF. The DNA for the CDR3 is TGCAGTGCTATCCAGGTGGGGGCGCGGAGGAACACTGAAGCTTTCTTT.

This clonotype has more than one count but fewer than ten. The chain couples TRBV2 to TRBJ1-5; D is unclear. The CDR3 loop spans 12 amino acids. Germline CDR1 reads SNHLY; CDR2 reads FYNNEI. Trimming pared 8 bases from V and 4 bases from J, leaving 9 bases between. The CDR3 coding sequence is TGTGCCAGCCGCAGTTTTAATCAGCCCCAGCATTTT. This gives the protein CASRSFNQPQHF.

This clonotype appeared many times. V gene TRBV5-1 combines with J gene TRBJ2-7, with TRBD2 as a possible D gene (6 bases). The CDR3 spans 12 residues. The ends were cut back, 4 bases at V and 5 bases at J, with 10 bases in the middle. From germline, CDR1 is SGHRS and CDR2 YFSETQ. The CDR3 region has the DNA TGCGCCAGCAGCCCGGGGACTCACGAGCAGTACTTC. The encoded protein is CASSPGTHEQYF.

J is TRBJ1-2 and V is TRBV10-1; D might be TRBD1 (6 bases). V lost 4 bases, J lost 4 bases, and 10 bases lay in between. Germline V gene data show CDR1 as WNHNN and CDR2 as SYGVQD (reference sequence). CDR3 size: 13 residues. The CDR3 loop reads CASSGEDSYGYTF. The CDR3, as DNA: TGCGCCAGCAGTGGGGAGGACAGCTATGGCTACACCTTC.

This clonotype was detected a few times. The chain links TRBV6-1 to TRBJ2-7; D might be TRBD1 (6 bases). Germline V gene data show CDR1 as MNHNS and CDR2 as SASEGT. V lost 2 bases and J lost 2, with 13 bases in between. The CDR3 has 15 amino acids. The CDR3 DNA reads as TGTGCCAGCAGTGAACCAGCAGGGGCCCCCTACGAGCAGTACTTC. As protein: CASSEPAGAPYEQYF.

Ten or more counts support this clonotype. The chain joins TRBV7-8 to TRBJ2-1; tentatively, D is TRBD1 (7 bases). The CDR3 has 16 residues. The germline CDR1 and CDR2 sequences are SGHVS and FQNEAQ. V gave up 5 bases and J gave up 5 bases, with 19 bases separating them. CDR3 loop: CASSPVRAGGNNEQFF. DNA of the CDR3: TGTGCCAGCAGCCCAGTTCGGGCAGGGGGGAACAATGAGCAGTTCTTC. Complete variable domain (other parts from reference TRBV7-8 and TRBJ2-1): GAGVSQSPRYKVAKRGQDVALRCDPISGHVSLFWYQQALGQGPEFLTYFQNEAQLDKSGLPSDRFFAERPEGSVSTLKIQRTQQEDSAVYLCASSPVRAGGNNEQFFGPGTRLTVL.

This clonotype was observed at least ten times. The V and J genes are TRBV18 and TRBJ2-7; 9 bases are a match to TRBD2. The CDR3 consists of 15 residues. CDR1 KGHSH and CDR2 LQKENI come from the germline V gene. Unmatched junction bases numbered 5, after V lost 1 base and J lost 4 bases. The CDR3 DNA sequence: TGTGCCAGCTCACCACTGCCTAGCGGGGTATACGAGCAGTACTTC. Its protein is CASSPLPSGVYEQYF.

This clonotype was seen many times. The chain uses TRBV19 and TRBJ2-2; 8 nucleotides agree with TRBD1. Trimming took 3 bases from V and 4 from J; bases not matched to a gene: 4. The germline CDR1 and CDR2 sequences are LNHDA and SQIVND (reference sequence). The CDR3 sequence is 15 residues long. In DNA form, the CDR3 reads TGTGCCAGTAGTATGGGCAGGGGGCCCACCGGGGAGCTGTTTTTT. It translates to CASSMGRGPTGELFF.

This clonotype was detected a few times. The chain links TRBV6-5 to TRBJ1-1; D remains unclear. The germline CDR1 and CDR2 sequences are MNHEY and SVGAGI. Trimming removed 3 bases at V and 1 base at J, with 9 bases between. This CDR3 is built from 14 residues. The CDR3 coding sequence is TGTGCCAGCAGTTATGGTTACGGGAACACTGAAGCTTTCTTT. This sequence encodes CASSYGYGNTEAFF.

The CDR3: CASGLSGPGNTIYF. The DNA for the CDR3 is TGTGCTAGTGGTTTGAGCGGGCCTGGAAACACCATATATTTT. The V gene is TRBV12-5, the J gene TRBJ1-3; D is unclear. Trimming removed 2 bases from V and 2 bases from J, with 7 bases in between. CDR1 and CDR2 (germline): LGHNT, FRNRAP. There are 14 residues in the CDR3.

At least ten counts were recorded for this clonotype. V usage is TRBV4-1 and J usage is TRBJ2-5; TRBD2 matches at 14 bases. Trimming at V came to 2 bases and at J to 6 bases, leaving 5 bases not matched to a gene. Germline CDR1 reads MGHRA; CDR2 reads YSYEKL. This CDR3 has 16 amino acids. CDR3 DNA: TGCGCCAGCAGCCAACTGGGACTAGCGGGGGTAAAGACCCAGTACTTC. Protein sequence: CASSQLGLAGVKTQYF.

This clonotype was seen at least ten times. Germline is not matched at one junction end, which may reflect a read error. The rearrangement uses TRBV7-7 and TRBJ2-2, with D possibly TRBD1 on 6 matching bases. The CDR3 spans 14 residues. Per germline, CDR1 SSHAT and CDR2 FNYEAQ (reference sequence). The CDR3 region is CASRKGENTGELFF. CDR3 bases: TGTGCTAGCAGAAAGGGGGAGAACACCGGGGAGCTGTTTTTT. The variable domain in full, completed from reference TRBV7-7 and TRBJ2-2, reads GAGVSQSPRYKVTKRGQDVTLRCDPISSHATLYWYQQALGQGPEFLTYFNYEAQPDKSGLPSDRFSAERPEGSISTLTIQRTEQRDSAMYRCASRKGENTGELFFGEGSRLTVL.

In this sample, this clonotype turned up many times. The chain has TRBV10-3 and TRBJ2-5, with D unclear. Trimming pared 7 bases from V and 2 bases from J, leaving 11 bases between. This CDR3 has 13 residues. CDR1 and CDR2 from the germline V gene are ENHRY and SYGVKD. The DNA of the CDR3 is TGTGCCATCATGGGCGGAACACAAGAGACCCAGTACTTC. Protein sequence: CAIMGGTQETQYF.

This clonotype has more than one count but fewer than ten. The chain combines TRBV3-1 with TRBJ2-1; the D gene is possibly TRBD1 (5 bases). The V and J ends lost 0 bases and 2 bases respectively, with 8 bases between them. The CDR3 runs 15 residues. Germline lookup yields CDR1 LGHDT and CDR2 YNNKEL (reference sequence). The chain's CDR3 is CASSQEQATYNEQFF. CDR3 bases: TGTGCCAGCAGCCAAGAACAGGCGACCTACAATGAGCAGTTCTTC.

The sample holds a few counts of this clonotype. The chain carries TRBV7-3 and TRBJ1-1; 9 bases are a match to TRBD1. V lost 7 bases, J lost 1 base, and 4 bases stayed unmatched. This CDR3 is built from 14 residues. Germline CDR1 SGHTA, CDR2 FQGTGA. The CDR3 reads CASKQGAGNTEAFF. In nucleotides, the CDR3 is TGTGCCAGCAAACAGGGGGCTGGGAACACTGAAGCTTTCTTT.

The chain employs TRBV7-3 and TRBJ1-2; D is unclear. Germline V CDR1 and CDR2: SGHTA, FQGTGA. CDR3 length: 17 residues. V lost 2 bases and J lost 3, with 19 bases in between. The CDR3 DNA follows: TGTGCCAGCAGCTTAGTGGCAATCCGGCTGCAGGACTATGGCTACACCTTC. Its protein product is CASSLVAIRLQDYGYTF.

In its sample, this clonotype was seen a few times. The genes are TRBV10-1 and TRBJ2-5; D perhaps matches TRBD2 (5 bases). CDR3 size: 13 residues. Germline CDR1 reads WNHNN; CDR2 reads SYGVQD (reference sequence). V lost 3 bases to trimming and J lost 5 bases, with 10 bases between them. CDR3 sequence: CASSELSGETQYF. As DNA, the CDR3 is TGCGCCAGCAGTGAACTTTCGGGGGAGACCCAGTACTTC.

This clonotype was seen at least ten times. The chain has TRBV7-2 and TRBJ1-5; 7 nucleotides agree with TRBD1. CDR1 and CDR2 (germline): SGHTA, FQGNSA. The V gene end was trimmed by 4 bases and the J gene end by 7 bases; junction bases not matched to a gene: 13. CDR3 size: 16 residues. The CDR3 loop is CASSSHAGQVGQPQHF. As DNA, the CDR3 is TGTGCCAGCAGCTCCCATGCTGGACAGGTTGGCCAGCCCCAGCATTTT.

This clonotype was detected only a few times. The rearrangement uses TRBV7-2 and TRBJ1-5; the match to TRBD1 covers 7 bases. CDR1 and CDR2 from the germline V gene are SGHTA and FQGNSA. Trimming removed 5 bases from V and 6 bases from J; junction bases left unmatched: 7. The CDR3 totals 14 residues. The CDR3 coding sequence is TGTGCCAGCAGCGGCGACAGGGCTGGTCAGCCCCAGCATTTT. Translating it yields CASSGDRAGQPQHF.

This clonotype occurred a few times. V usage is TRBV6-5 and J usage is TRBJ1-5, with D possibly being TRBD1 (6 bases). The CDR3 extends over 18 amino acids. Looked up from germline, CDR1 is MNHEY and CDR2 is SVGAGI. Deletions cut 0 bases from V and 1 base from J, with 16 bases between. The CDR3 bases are TGTGCCAGCAGTTACTCAGGAACAGGGAGGGTAAGCAATCAGCCCCAGCATTTT. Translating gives CASSYSGTGRVSNQPQHF.

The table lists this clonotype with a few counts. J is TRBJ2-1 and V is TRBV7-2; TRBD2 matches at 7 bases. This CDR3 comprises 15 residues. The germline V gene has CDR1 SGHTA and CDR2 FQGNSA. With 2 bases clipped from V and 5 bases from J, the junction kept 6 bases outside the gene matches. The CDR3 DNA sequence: TGTGCCAGCAGCTTAAGCGGGGCCCTAAACAATGAGCAGTTCTTC. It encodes CASSLSGALNNEQFF.

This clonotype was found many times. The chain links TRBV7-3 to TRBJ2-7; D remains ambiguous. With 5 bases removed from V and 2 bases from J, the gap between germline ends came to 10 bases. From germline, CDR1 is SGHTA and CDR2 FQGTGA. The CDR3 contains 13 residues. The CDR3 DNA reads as TGTGCCAGCAGCAAAGGGATGACCTACGAGCAGTACTTC. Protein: CASSKGMTYEQYF.

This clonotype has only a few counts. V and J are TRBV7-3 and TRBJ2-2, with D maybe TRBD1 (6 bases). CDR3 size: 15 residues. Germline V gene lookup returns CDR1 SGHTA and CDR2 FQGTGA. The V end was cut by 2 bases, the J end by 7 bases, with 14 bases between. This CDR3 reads CASSLVGALGGELFF. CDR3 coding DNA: TGTGCCAGCAGCTTAGTGGGGGCCCTCGGCGGGGAGCTGTTTTTT.

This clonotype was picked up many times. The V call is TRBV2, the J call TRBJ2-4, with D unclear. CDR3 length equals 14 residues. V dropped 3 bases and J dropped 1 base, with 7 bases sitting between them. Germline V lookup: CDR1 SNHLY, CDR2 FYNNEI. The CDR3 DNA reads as TGTGCCAGCAGTGACTTTGGGGCCAAAAACATTCAGTACTTC. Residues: CASSDFGAKNIQYF.

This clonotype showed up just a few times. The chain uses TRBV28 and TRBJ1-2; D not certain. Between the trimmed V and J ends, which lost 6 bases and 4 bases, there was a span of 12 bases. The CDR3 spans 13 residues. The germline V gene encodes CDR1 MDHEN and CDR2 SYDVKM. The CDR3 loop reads CASSRGRTYGYTF. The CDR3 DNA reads TGTGCCAGCAGCCGTGGACGGACCTATGGCTACACCTTC.

The CDR3 DNA follows: TGCAGTGCTAGAGGTCAGGGGATCTCTGGGGCCAACGTCCTGACTTTC. Its translation: CSARGQGISGANVLTF. The chain carries TRBV20-1 and TRBJ2-6; D is perhaps TRBD1 (6 bases). Germline V lookup: CDR1 DFQATT, CDR2 SNEGSKA (reference sequence). The CDR3 has 16 amino acids. V was cut by 1 base and J by 0 bases, with 10 bases left in between.